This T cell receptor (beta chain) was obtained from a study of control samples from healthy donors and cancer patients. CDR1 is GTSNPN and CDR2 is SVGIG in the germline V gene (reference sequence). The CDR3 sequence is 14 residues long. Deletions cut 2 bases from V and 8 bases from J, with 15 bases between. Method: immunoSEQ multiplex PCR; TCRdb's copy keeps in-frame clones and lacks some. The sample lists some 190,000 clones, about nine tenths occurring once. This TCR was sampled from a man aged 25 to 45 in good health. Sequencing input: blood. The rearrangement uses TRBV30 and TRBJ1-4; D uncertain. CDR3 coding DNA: TGTGCCTGGAGTATTTCCTCAAGGGCAGAAAAACTGTTTTTT. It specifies CAWSISSRAEKLFF.